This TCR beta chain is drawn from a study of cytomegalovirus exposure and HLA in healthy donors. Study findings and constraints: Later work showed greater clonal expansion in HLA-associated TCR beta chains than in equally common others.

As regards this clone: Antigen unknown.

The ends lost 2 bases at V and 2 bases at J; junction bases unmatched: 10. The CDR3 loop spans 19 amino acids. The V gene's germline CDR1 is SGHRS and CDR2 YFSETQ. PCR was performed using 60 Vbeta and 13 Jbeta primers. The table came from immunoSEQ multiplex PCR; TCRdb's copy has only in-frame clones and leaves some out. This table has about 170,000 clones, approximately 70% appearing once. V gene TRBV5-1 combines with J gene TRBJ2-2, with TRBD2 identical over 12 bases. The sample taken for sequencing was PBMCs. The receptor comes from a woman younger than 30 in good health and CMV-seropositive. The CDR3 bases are TGCGCCAGCAGCTTTTGGGCTAGCGGGGGGGCCCTAAACACCGGGGAGCTGTTTTTT. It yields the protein CASSFWASGGALNTGELFF.